The text below deals with one T cell receptor (beta chain). Its antigen is still unknown. Healthy individuals who donated bone marrow served as the donors. PCR involved 60 Vbeta and 13 Jbeta primers. Clones were read by immunoSEQ multiplex PCR, and TCRdb kept only the in-frame ones, dropping some. The sample lists about 130,000 clones; about four fifths were seen once. The V and J ends lost 3 bases and 3 bases, in that order; junction bases with no gene match: 7. CDR1 and CDR2 (germline): SGHRS, YFSETQ. The CDR3 spans 15 residues. These data belong to a study of cytomegalovirus exposure and HLA in healthy donors. Looking at the study overall: HLA-typed donors contributed around 82 million unique TCRs, which were held in an early data release. Study findings and constraints: Among the CMV-associated chains, three were confirmed in vitro as specific for CMV antigens. After further analysis at a later stage, around 17,000 TCR beta sequences were associated with HLA alleles at 0.05 false discovery rate.

The rearrangement uses TRBV5-1 and TRBJ2-7; 9 bases match TRBD1. The TCR sequence derives from a man aged 30-40 years in good health and CMV-seronegative. Sequencing was performed on PBMCs. CDR3 sequence (DNA): TGCGCCAGCAGCTCCCAGGGGGGACAGGGCTACGAGCAGTACTTC. Translating gives CASSSQGGQGYEQYF.